One and the same sample provided the 10 T cell receptor beta chains below, sequenced in a study of T cell changes during pregnancy in multiple sclerosis (dated by TCRdb to between 2018 and 2021). Preparation of the library involved the immunoSEQ multiplex PCR assay. Sourced from immuneACCESS, this table was stored by TCRdb with only in-frame sequences that have V and J called. A share of the clones is absent; for the studies checked, an unresolved V gene accounts for under half, and the remainder has no known explanation. In this sample the table shows 40,000 to 50,000 clones, 90% of which occur a single time. About 9% of the sample is in the top ten clones. The material sequenced was CD8+ T cells from peripheral blood mononuclear cells, taken in the first trimester of pregnancy. These TCRs come from a female donor with multiple sclerosis, enrolled in a pregnancy study.

V gene TRBV19 combines with J gene TRBJ2-1; weak D call: TRBD1 (5 bases). This CDR3 spans 14 amino acids. Deletions cut 10 bases from V and 6 bases from J, with 19 bases between. The germline CDR1 and CDR2 sequences are LNHDA and SQIVND (reference sequence). The CDR3 DNA reads as TGTGCCATTCCGCGCCCCGACAGACGCAATGAGCAGTTCTTC. Protein sequence: CAIPRPDRRNEQFF. The full variable domain, with the rest looked up from reference TRBV19 and TRBJ2-1, is DGGITQSPKYLFRKEGQNVTLSCEQNLNHDAMYWYRQDPGQGLRLIYYSQIVNDFQKGDIAEGYSVSREKKESFPLTVTSAQKNPTAFYLCAIPRPDRRNEQFFGPGTRLTVL.

This clone was found once. The chain is built from TRBV9 and TRBJ1-2; D perhaps matches TRBD1 (5 bases). V lost 4 bases and J 3 bases, leaving 10 bases between the germline ends. Germline CDR1 SGDLS, CDR2 YYNGEE. CDR3 length equals 13 residues. The CDR3 DNA reads TGTGCCAGCAGCCTTGGACAAGACTATGGCTACACCTTC. It yields the protein CASSLGQDYGYTF.

This chain uses TRBV18 with TRBJ2-2; 7 positions match TRBD2. The CDR3 extends over 15 amino acids. Trimming took 2 bases from V and 1 from J; bases not matched to a gene: 1. Germline-derived CDR1 and CDR2 are KGHSH and LQKENI. In DNA form, the CDR3 reads TGTGCCAGCTCACCAGGGGGGGTGAACACCGGGGAGCTGTTTTTT. Its protein is CASSPGGVNTGELFF.

The genes are TRBV27 and TRBJ2-1; D not certain. V gave up 2 bases and J gave up 9 bases, with 11 bases separating them. The CDR3 has 13 residues. From germline, CDR1 is MNHEY and CDR2 SMNVEV (reference sequence). CDR3 bases: TGTGCCAGCAGTTTACAGGTTTCTCTTGAGCAGTTCTTC. Amino acids: CASSLQVSLEQFF.

This CDR3 is CASSYFDSEGYGYTF. The DNA for the CDR3 is TGTGCCAGCAGTTACTTTGACTCCGAGGGATATGGCTACACCTTC. V is TRBV6-5 and J is TRBJ1-2, with D uncertain. V was shortened by 1 base and J by 5 bases, with 14 bases between the two germline ends. Germline V gene data show CDR1 as MNHEY and CDR2 as SVGAGI. The CDR3 consists of 15 residues.

The chain links TRBV27 to TRBJ2-1; 11 bases map to TRBD2. Germline values: CDR1 MNHEY, CDR2 SMNVEV (reference sequence). The CDR3 is 17 residues long. J was trimmed by 9 bases and V by 5 bases; bases with no gene match: 15. The CDR3 DNA reads TGTGCCAGCAGTCCACTTGTGACTAGCGGGGTTAATGGTGAGCAGTTCTTC. This gives the protein CASSPLVTSGVNGEQFF.

The chain recombines TRBV19 with TRBJ2-5, with 7 bases that match TRBD2. The J segment lost 5 bases and the V segment lost 6 bases, leaving 12 bases of the junction unmatched. This CDR3 region has 15 residues. CDR1 LNHDA and CDR2 SQIVND come from the germline V gene (reference sequence). CDR3 bases: TGTGCCAGTAGAATGTCAGCGGGAAGCCGGGAGACCCAGTACTTC. This sequence encodes CASRMSAGSRETQYF.

The V gene is TRBV9, the J gene TRBJ1-2, with TRBD1 matching 8 bases. Germline CDR1 reads SGDLS; CDR2 reads YYNGEE. Unmatched junction bases numbered 8, after V lost 1 base and J lost 6 bases. CDR3 length: 15 amino acids. The CDR3 nucleotides are TGTGCCAGCAGCGTATCAGGGGGCGCAAGGGATGGCTACACCTTC. Protein sequence: CASSVSGGARDGYTF.

The V gene is TRBV30, the J gene TRBJ1-5; possibly TRBD1 for D (6 bases). The CDR3 has 15 amino acids. The V end was cut by 2 bases, the J end by 1 base, with 12 bases between. Germline CDR1 GTSNPN, CDR2 SVGIG (reference sequence). The DNA for the CDR3 is TGTGCCTGGAGTACAGGGATGGCAAGCAATCAGCCCCAGCATTTT. This translates into CAWSTGMASNQPQHF.

The gene calls are TRBV27 and TRBJ1-2; 9 positions match TRBD1. Germline CDR1 and CDR2: MNHEY and SMNVEV (reference sequence). The CDR3 is made up of 16 amino acids. V was clipped by 6 bases and J by 4 bases; unmatched bases: 12. CDR3 protein: CASSPTMTGGFYGYTF. The CDR3 coding sequence is TGTGCCAGCAGCCCTACAATGACAGGGGGATTCTATGGCTACACCTTC.